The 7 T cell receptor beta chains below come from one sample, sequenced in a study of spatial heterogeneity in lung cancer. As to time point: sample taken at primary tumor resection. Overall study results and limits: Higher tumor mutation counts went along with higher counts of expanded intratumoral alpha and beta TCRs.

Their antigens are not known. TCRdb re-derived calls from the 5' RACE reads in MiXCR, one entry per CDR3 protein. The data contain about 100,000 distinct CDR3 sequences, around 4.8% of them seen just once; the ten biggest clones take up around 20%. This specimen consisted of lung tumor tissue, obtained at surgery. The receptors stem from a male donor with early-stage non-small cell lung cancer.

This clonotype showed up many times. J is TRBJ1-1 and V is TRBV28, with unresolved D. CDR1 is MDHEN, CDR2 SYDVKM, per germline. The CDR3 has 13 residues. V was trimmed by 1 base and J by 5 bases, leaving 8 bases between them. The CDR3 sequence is CASSLSPGTEAFF. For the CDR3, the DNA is TGTGCCAGCAGTTTATCCCCGGGGACTGAAGCTTTCTTT.

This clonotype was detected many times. CDR3 coding DNA: TGTGCCAGCAGTTCCGGGACTAGCGCTAACAATGAGCAGTTCTTC. Its protein product is CASSSGTSANNEQFF. The V and J genes are TRBV6-5 and TRBJ2-1; 10 positions agree with TRBD2. This CDR3 has 15 amino acids. Unmatched junction bases numbered 5, after V lost 4 bases and J lost 5 bases. The germline V gene encodes CDR1 MNHEY and CDR2 SVGAGI.

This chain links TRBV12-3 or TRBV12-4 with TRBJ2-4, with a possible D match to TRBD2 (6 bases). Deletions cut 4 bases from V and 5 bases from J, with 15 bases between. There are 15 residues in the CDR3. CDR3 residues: CASSWGLAHENIQYF. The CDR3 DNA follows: TGTGCCAGCAGTTGGGGTCTAGCGCACGAAAACATTCAGTACTTC.

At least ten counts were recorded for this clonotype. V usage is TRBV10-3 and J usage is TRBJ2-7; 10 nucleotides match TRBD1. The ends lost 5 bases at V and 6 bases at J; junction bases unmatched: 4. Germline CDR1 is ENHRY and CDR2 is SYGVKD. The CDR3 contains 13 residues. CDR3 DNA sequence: TGTGCCATCAGTAGACAGGGGGCGTGCGAGCAGTACTTC. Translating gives CAISRQGACEQYF.

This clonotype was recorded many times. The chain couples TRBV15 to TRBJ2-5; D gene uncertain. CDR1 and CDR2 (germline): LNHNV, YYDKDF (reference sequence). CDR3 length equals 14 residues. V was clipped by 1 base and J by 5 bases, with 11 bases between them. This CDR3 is CATSRVASGETQYF. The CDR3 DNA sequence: TGTGCCACCAGCAGAGTTGCCTCTGGGGAGACCCAGTACTTC.

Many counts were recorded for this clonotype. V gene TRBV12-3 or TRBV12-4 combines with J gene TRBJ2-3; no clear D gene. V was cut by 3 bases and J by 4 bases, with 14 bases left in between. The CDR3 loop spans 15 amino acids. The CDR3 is CASSFTPSGADTQYF. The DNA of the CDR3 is TGTGCCAGCAGTTTCACCCCCAGTGGGGCAGATACGCAGTATTTT.

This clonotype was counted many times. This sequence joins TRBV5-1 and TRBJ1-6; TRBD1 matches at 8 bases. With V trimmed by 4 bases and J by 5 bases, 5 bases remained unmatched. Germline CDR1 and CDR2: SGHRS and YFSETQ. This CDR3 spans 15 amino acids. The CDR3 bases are TGCGCCAGCAGCAGATGGACAGGGAATAATTCACCCCTCCACTTT. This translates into CASSRWTGNNSPLHF. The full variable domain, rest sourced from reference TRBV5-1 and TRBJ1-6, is KAGVTQTPRYLIKTRGQQVTLSCSPISGHRSVSWYQQTPGQGLQFLFEYFSETQRNKGNFPGRFSGRQFSNSRSEMNVSTLELGDSALYLCASSRWTGNNSPLHFGNGTRLTVT.